This TCR beta chain appears in the sequencing data of a study of a mutant IDH1 vaccine in newly diagnosed glioma. Whole-study context: Vaccines began 4-6 weeks after radiotherapy alone, or with temozolomide cycles. Standard pretreatment was either radiotherapy, temozolomide, or, for most, radiochemotherapy with temozolomide. A roughly 60% male, around 40% female split and a mean age of about 40 years characterized treated patients. General study points: Variations in leading peripheral T cell clonotypes appeared to have no connection with pseudoprogression.

The time point here: week 23, last vaccination. Vaccine doses each comprised 300 ug of mutant IDH1 20-mer peptide, with topical imiquimod. As concerns this clone: Antigen specificity is unknown.

The method was immunoSEQ multiplex PCR; TCRdb's version includes in-frame clones alone and lacks a portion of them. The repertoire holds some 42,000 clones, with around 76% as singletons. From germline, CDR1 is SGHRS and CDR2 YFSETQ. The CDR3 loop spans 13 amino acids. Between the trimmed V and J ends, which lost 0 bases and 2 bases, there was a span of 6 bases. This chain joins TRBV5-1 and TRBJ2-7, with unresolved D. The sequence was obtained from a man aged 50 to 59 with glioma. The sample in question was PBMCs, obtained from a glioma patient whose treatment included an IDH1 peptide vaccine. CDR3 protein: CASSLGSTYEQYF. Written as DNA, the CDR3 is TGCGCCAGCAGCTTGGGCAGTACCTACGAGCAGTACTTC.